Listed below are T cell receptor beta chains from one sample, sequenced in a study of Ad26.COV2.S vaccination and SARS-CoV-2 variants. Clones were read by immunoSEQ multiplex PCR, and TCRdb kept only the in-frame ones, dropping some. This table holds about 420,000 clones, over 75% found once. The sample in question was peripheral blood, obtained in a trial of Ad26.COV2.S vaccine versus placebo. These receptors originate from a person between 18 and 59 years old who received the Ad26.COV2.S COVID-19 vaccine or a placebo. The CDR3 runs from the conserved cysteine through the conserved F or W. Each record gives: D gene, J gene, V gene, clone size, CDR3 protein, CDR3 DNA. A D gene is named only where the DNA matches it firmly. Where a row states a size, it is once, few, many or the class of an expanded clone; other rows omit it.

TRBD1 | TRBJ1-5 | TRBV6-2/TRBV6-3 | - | CASSYETGDASNQPQHF | TGTGCCAGCAGTTACGAGACAGGGGACGCTAGCAATCAGCCCCAGCATTTT
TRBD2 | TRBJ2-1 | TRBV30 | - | CAWRRGGPEQFF | TGTGCCTGGAGACGGGGGGGGCCAGAGCAGTTCTTC
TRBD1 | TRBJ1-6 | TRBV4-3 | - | CASSLRTGGSPLHF | TGCGCCAGCAGCCTGAGGACAGGGGGCTCACCCCTCCACTTT
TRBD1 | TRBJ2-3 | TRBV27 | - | CASSPGTGDQSTQYF | TGTGCCAGCTCCCCCGGGACAGGGGATCAGAGTACGCAGTATTTT
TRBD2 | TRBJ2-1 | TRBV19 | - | CASSPQSGAGNEQFF | TGTGCCAGTAGTCCCCAGAGCGGGGCGGGAAATGAGCAGTTCTTC
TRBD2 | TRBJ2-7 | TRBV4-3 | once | CASSETSGESYEQYF | TGCGCCAGCAGCGAAACTAGCGGGGAATCCTACGAGCAGTACTTC
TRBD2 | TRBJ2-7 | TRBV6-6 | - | CASSHTLAGSPYEQYF | TGTGCCAGCAGTCACACCCTAGCGGGTTCCCCATACGAGCAGTACTTC
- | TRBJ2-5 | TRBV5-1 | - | CASSLTPGSSIQETQYF | TGCGCCAGCAGCTTGACGCCAGGGAGTTCAATCCAAGAGACCCAGTACTTC
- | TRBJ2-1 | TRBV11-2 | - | CASSPPGIDNEQFF | TGTGCCAGCAGCCCGCCTGGGATAGACAATGAGCAGTTCTTC
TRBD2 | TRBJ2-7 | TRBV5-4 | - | CASSFGGGLYEQYF | TGTGCCAGCAGCTTCGGGGGGGGCCTCTACGAGCAGTACTTC
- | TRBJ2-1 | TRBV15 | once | CATSPRLGSYNEQFF | TGTGCCACCAGCCCTCGGTTGGGGTCCTACAATGAGCAGTTCTTC
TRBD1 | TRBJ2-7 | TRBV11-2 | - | CASSQDRVLYEQYF | TGTGCCAGCAGCCAGGACAGGGTGTTATACGAGCAGTACTTC
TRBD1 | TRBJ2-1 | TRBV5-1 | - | CASSPSRDRVTWGTSYNEQFF | TGCGCCAGCAGCCCGTCCCGGGACAGGGTGACCTGGGGGACATCCTACAATGAGCAGTTCTTC
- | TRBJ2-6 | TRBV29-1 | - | CSVAGGVGSGANVLTF | TGCAGCGTTGCGGGGGGCGTAGGCTCTGGGGCCAACGTCCTGACTTTC